The T cell receptor beta chain described here comes from a study of cytotoxic CD8 clonotypes in ibrutinib-treated CLL. Overall study results and limits: Rare overall, public clonotypes shrank or held steady under therapy.

Depths of 1 in 200,000 to 1 in 1 million T cells were the sequencing target. The method was immunoSEQ multiplex PCR; TCRdb's version includes in-frame clones alone and lacks a portion of them. Of over 140,000 clones in the sample, around 80% were seen once. Notes on this clone: As yet, its antigen is unknown.

The CDR3 runs to 14 residues. Per germline, CDR1 MNHNY and CDR2 SVGAGI (reference sequence). V lost 3 bases, J lost 4 bases, and 3 bases stayed unmatched. The sample here was PBMCs, taken after 36 months of ibrutinib treatment. This receptor was taken from a human donor with chronic lymphocytic leukemia. J is TRBJ1-2 and V is TRBV6-6; the match to TRBD1 covers 9 bases. This CDR3 reads CASSYRGQGYGYTF. CDR3 coding DNA: TGTGCCAGCAGTTATCGGGGACAGGGCTATGGCTACACCTTC.